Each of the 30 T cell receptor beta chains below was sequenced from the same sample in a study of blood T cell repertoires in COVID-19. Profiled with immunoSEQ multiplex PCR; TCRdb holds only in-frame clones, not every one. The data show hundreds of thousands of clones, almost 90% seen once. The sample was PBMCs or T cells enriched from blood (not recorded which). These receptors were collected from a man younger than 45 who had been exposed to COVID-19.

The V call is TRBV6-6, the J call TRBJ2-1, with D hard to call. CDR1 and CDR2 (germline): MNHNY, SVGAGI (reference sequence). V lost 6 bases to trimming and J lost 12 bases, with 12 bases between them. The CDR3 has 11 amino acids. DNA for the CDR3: TGTGCCAGCAGCGACATGGTTGGGCAGTTCTTC. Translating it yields CASSDMVGQFF.

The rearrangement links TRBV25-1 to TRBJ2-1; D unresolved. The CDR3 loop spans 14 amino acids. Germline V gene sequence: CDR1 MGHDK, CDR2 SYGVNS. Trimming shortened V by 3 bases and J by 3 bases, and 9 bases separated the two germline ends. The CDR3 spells CASSDIGGYNEQFF. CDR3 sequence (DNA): TGTGCCAGCAGTGATATCGGCGGCTACAATGAGCAGTTCTTC.

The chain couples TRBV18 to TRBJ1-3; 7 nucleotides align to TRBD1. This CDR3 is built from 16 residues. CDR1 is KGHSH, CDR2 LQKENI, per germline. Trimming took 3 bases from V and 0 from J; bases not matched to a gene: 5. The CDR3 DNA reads TGTGCCAGCTCACCTGTCCGGGACAGCTCTGGAAACACCATATATTTT. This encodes CASSPVRDSSGNTIYF.

The CDR3 is CASGQAYEQYF. CDR3 DNA: TGTGCCAGTGGACAGGCCTACGAGCAGTACTTC. The chain combines TRBV7-9 with TRBJ2-7; 7 bases align to TRBD1. The CDR3 has 11 residues. Germline CDR1 and CDR2: SEHNR and FQNEAQ (reference sequence). Germline trimming cut 9 bases from V and 2 bases from J; bases unmatched to any gene: 1.

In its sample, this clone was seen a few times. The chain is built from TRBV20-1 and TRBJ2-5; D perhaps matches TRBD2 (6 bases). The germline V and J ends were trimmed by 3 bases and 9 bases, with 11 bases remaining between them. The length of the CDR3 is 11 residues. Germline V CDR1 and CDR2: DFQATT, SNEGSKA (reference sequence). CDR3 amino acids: CSASPSGAQYF. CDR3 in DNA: TGCAGTGCTAGCCCCTCGGGAGCCCAGTACTTC.

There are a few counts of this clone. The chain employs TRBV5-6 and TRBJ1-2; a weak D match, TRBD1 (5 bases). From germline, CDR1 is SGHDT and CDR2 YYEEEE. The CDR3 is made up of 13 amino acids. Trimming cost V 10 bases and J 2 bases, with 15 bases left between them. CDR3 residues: CASGAGSNYGYTF. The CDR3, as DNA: TGTGCCTCTGGGGCAGGCTCCAACTATGGCTACACCTTC.

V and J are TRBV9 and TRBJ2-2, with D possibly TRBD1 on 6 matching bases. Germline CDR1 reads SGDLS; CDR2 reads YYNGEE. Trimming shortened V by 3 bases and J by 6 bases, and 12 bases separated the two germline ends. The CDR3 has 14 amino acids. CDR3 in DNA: TGTGCCAGCAGCGCCCTACAGGGAGCCGGGGAGCTGTTTTTT. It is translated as CASSALQGAGELFF.

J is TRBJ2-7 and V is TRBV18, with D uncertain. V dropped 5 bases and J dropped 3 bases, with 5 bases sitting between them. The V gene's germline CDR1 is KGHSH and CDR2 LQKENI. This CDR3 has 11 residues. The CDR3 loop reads CASSTFYEQYF. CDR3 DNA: TGTGCCAGCTCAACATTCTACGAGCAGTACTTC.

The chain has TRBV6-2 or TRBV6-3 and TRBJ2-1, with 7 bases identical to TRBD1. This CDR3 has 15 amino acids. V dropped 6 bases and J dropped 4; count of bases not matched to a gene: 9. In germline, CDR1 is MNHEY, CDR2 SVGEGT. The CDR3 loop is CASSAPGQQYNEQFF. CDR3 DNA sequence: TGTGCCAGCAGCGCCCCGGGACAGCAATACAATGAGCAGTTCTTC.

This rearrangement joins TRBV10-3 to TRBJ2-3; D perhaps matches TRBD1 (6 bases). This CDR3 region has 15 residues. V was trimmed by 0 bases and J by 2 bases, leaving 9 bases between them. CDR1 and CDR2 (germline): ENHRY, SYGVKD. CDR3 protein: CAISESQGITDTQYF. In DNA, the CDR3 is TGTGCCATCAGTGAGTCCCAGGGGATCACAGATACGCAGTATTTT.

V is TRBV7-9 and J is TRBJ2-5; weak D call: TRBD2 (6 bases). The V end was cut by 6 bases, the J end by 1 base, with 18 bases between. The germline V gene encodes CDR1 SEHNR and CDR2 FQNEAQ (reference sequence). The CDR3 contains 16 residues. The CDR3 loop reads CASSIPTPSAQETQYF. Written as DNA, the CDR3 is TGTGCCAGCAGTATCCCCACGCCTAGCGCCCAAGAGACCCAGTACTTC.

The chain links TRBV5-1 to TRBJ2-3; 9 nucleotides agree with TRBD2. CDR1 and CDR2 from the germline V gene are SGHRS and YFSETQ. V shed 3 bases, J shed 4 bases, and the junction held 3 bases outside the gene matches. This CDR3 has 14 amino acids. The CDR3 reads CASSSGLAADTQYF. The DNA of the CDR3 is TGCGCCAGCAGCTCGGGACTAGCTGCAGATACGCAGTATTTT. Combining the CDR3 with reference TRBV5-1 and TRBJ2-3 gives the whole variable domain KAGVTQTPRYLIKTRGQQVTLSCSPISGHRSVSWYQQTPGQGLQFLFEYFSETQRNKGNFPGRFSGRQFSNSRSEMNVSTLELGDSALYLCASSSGLAADTQYFGPGTRLTVL.

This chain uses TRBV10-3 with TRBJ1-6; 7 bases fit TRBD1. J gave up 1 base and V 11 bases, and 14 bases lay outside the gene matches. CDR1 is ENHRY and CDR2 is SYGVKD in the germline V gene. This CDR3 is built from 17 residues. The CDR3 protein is CAPRQGPPGSYNSPLHF. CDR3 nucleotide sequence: TGTGCCCCCCGACAGGGCCCCCCTGGGTCCTATAATTCACCCCTCCACTTT.

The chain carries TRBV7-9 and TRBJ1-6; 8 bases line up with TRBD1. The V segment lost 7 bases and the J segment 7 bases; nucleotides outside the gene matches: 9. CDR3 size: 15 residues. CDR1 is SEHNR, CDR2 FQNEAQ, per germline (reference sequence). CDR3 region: CASTGTGAENSPLHF. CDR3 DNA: TGTGCCAGCACAGGGACAGGCGCGGAAAATTCACCCCTCCACTTT. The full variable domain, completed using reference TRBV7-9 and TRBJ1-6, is DTGVSQNPRHKITKRGQNVTFRCDPISEHNRLYWYRQTLGQGPEFLTYFQNEAQLEKSRLLSDRFSAERPKGSFSTLEIQRTEQGDSAMYLCASTGTGAENSPLHFGNGTRLTVT.

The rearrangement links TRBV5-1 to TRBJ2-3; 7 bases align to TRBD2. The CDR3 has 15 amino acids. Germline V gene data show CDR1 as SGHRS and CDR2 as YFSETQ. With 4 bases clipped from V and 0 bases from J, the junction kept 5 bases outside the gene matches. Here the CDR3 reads CASSLDSGSTDTQYF. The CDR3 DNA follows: TGCGCCAGCAGCCTCGATAGCGGGAGCACAGATACGCAGTATTTT.

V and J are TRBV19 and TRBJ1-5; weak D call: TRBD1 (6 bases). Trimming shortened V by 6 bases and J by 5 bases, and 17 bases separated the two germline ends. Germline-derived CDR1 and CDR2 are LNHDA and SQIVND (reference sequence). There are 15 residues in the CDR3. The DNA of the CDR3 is TGTGCCAGTAGCTCCGGACAGCCCAGAGATCAGCCCCAGCATTTT. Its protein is CASSSGQPRDQPQHF.

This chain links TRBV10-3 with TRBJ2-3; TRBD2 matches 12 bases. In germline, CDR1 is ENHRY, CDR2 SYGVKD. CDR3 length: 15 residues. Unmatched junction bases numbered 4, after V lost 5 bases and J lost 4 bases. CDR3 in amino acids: CAISLTSGGPDTQYF. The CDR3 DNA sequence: TGTGCCATCAGTTTGACTAGCGGGGGTCCAGATACGCAGTATTTT.

For the CDR3, the DNA is TGTGCCAGCAGCCCCGACAGCCCCTACGAGCAGTACTTC. The encoded protein is CASSPDSPYEQYF. This chain joins TRBV9 and TRBJ2-7; D possibly corresponds to TRBD1 (5 bases). Germline CDR1 is SGDLS and CDR2 is YYNGEE. The CDR3 runs 13 residues. Trimming took off 4 bases at V and 2 bases at J, with 10 bases between the two ends.

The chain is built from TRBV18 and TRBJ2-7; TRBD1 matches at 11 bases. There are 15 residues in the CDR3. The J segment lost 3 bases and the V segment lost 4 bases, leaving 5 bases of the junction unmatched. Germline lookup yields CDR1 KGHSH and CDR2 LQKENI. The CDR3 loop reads CASSQRDRGDYEQYF. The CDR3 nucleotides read TGTGCCAGCTCACAACGGGACAGGGGGGACTACGAGCAGTACTTC.

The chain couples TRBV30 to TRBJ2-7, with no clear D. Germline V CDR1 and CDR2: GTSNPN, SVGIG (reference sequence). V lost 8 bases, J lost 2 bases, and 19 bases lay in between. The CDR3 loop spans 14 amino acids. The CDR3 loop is CAIRAPGSTYEQYF. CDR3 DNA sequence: TGTGCCATAAGAGCCCCCGGTTCAACCTACGAGCAGTACTTC.

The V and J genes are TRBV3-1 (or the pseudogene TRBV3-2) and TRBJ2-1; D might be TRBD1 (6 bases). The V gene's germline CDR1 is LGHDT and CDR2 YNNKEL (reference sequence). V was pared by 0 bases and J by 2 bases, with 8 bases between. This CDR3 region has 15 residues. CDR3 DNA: TGTGCCAGCAGCCAAGACAGGGGAGCCTACAATGAGCAGTTCTTC. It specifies CASSQDRGAYNEQFF.

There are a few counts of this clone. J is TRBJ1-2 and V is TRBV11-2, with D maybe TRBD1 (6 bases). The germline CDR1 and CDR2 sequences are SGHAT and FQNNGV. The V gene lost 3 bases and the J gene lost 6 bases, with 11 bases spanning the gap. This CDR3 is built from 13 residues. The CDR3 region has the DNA TGTGCCAGCAGCTTGGGCAGGGGAAATGGCTACACCTTC. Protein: CASSLGRGNGYTF.

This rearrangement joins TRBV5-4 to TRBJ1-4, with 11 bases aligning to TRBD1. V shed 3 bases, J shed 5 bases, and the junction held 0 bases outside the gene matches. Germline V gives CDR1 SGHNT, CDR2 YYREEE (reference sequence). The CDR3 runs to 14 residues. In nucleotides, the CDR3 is TGTGCCAGCAGCTGGGACAGGGGGAATGAAAAACTGTTTTTT. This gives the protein CASSWDRGNEKLFF.

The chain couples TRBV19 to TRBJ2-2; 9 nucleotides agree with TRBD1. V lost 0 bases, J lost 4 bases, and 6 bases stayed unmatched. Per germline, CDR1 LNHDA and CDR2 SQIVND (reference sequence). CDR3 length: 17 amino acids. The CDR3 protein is CASSIDRGTGTTGELFF. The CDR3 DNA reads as TGTGCCAGTAGTATAGATCGAGGGACAGGGACCACCGGGGAGCTGTTTTTT.

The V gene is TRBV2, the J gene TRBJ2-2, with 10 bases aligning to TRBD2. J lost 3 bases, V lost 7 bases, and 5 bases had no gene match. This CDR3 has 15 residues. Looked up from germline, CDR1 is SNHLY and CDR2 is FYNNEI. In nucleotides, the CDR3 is TGTGCCAGCAAGGCACTAGCGGGGTACACCGGGGAGCTGTTTTTT. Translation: CASKALAGYTGELFF.

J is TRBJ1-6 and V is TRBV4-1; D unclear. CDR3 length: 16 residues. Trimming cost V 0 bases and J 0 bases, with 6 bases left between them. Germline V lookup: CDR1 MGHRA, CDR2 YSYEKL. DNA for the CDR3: TGCGCCAGCAGCCAAGATTATAACTCCTATAATTCACCCCTCCACTTT. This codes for CASSQDYNSYNSPLHF.

CDR3 in DNA: TGTGCCAGCAGCGTAAAGACGGGAACTGAAGCTTTCTTT. Translated: CASSVKTGTEAFF. J is TRBJ1-1 and V is TRBV9; D is ambiguous. Germline V gives CDR1 SGDLS, CDR2 YYNGEE. The ends were cut back, 1 base at V and 5 bases at J, with 9 bases in the middle. The CDR3 is made up of 13 amino acids.

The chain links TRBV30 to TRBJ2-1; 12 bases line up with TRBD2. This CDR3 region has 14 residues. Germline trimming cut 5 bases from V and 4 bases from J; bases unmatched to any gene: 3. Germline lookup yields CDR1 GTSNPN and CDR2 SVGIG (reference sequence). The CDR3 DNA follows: TGTGCCTGGGCTAGCGGGGGGGCTTACAATGAGCAGTTCTTC. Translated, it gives CAWASGGAYNEQFF. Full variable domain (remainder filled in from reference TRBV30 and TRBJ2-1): SQTIHQWPATLVQPVGSPLSLECTVEGTSNPNLYWYRQAAGRGLQLLFYSVGIGQISSEVPQNLSASRPQDRQFILSSKKLLLSDSGFYLCAWASGGAYNEQFFGPGTRLTVL.

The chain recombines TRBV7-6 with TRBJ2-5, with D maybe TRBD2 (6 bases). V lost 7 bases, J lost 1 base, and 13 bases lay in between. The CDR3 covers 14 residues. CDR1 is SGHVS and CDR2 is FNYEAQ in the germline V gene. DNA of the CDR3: TGTGCCAGCACCACCCTCGGGAGCCAAGAGACCCAGTACTTC. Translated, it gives CASTTLGSQETQYF.

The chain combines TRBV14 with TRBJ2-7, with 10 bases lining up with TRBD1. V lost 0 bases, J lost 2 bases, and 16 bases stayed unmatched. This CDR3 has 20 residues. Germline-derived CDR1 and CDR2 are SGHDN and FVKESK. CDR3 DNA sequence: TGTGCCAGCAGCCAAGATCTCCCCGGCAGGGGGACAGGGGCCCCCTACGAGCAGTACTTC. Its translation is CASSQDLPGRGTGAPYEQYF.